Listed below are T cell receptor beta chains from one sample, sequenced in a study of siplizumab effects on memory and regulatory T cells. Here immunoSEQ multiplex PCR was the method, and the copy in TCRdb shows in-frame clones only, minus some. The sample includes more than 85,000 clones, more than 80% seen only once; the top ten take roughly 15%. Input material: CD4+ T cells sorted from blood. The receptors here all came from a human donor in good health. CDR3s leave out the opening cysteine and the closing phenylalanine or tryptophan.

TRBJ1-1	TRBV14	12	ASSPRSMNTEAF
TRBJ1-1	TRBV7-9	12	ASSHATRNTEAF
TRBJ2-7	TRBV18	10	ASSFDTREQY
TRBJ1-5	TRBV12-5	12	ASGQGQGAQPQH
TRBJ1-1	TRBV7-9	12	ASSLVGERTEAF
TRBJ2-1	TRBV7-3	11	ASGREGINEQF
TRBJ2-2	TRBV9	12	ASSVSQNTGELF
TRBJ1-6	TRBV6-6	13	ASRIQGQRDSPLH
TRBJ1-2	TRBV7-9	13	ASSLAPTGPYGYT
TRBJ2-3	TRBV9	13	ASSVSGHLTDTQY
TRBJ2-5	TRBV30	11	AWSGGSQETQY
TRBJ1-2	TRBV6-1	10	ASTRQGNGYT
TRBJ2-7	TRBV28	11	ASWDRGGGLQY
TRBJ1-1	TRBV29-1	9	SASPGAEAF
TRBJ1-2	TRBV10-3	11	AISDGPGRGYT
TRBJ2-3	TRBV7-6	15	ASSFSGSRTSTDTQY
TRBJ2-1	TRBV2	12	ASRVGRTYNEQF
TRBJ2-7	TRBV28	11	ASSFGGSSEQY